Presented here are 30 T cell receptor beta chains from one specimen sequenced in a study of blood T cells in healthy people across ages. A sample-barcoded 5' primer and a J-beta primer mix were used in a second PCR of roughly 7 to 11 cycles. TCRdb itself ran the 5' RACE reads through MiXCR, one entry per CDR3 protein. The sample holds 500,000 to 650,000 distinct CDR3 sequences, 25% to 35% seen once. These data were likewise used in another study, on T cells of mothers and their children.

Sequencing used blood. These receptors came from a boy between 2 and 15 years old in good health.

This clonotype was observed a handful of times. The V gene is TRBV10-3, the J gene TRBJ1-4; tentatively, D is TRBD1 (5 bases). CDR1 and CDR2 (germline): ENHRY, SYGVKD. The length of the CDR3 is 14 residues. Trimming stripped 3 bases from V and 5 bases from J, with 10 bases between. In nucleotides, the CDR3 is TGTGCCATCAGTGACGGGACGACAAATGAAAAACTGTTTTTT. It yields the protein CAISDGTTNEKLFF.

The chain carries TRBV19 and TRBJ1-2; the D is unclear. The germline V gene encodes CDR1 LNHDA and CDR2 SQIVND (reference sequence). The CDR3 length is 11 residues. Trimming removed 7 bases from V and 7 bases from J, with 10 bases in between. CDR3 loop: CASKSGIGYTF. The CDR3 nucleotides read TGTGCCAGTAAAAGCGGGATTGGCTACACCTTC. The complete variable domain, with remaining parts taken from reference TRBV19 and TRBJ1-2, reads DGGITQSPKYLFRKEGQNVTLSCEQNLNHDAMYWYRQDPGQGLRLIYYSQIVNDFQKGDIAEGYSVSREKKESFPLTVTSAQKNPTAFYLCASKSGIGYTFGSGTRLTVV.

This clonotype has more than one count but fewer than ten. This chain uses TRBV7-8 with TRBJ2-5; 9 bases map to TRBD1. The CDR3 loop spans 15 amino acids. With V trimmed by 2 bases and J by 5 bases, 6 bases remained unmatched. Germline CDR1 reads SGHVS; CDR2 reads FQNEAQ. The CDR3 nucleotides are TGTGCCAGCAGCTTATCCGGGACAGGGCCCGAGACCCAGTACTTC. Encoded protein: CASSLSGTGPETQYF.

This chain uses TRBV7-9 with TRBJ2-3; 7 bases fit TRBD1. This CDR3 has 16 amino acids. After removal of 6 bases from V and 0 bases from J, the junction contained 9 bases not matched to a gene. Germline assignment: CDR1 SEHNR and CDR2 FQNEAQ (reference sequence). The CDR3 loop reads CASSLTGESSTDTQYF. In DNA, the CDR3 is TGTGCCAGCAGTCTTACAGGGGAATCTAGCACAGATACGCAGTATTTT.

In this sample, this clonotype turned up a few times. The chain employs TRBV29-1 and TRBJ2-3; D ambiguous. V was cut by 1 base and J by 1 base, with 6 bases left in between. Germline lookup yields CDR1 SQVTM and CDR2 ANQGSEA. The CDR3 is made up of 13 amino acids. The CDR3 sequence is CSVEVHRTDTQYF. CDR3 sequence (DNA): TGCAGCGTTGAAGTACACCGCACAGATACGCAGTATTTT.

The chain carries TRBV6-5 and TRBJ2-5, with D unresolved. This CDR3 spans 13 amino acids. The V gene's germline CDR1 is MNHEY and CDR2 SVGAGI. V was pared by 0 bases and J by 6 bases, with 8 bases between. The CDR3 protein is CASSYSLQKTQYF. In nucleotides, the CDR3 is TGTGCCAGCAGTTACTCCTTACAGAAGACCCAGTACTTC.

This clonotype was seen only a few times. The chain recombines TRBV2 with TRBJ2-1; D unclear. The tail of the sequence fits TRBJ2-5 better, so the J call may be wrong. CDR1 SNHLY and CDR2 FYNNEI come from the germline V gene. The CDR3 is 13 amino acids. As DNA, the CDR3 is TGTGCCAGCAGTGTAGGTAGGCTGGAGACCCAGTACTTC. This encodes CASSVGRLETQYF.

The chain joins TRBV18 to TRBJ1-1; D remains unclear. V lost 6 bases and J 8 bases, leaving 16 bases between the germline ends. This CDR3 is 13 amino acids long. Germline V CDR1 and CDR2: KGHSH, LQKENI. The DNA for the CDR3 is TGTGCCAGCTCCCTCTCTCCGGGAGAAGAAGCTTTCTTT. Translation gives CASSLSPGEEAFF.

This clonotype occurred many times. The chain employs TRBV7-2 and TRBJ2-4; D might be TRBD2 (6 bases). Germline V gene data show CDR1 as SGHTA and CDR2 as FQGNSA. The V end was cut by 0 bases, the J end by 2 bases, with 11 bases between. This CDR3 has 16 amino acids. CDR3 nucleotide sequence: TGTGCCAGCAGCTTAGCGCAAGGACTACCCAAAAACATTCAGTACTTC. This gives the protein CASSLAQGLPKNIQYF.

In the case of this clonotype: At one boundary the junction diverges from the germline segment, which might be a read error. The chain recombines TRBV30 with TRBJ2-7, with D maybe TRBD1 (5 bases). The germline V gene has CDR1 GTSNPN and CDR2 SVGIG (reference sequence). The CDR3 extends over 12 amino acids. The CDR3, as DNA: TGTGCCCGGAGTGTAGGGGATTACGAGCAGTACTTC. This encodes CARSVGDYEQYF.

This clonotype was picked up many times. The CDR3 region is CASRRQGARETQYF. CDR3 bases: TGTGCCAGCAGACGACAGGGGGCACGAGAGACCCAGTACTTC. V and J are TRBV12-3 or TRBV12-4 and TRBJ2-5; the match to TRBD1 covers 10 bases. The CDR3 is 14 residues long. V trimming: 6 bases; J trimming: 4 bases; junction bases outside the gene matches: 5.

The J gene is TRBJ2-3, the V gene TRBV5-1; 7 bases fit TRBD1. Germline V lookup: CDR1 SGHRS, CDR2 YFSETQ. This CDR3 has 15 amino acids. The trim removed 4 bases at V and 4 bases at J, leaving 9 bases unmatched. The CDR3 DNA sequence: TGCGCCAGCAGCCCGACAGGGCCCTTTCCAGATACGCAGTATTTT. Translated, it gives CASSPTGPFPDTQYF.

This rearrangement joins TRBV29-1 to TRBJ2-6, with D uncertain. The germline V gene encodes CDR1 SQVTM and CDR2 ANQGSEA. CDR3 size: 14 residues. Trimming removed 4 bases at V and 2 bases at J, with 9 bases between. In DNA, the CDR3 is TGCAGCGTTGCGGGCAGCGCTGGGGCCAACGTCCTGACTTTC. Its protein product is CSVAGSAGANVLTF.

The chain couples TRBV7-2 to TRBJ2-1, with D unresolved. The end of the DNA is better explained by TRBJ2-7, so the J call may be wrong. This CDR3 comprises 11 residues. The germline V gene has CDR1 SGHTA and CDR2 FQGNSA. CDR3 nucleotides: TGTGCCACCCAGGAAAGCTACGAGCAGTACTTC. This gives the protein CATQESYEQYF.

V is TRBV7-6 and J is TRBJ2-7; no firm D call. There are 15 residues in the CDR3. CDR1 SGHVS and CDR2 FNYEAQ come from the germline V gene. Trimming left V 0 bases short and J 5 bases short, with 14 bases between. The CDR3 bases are TGTGCCAGCAGCTTAGCGACGGAGACCTTCCACGAGCAGTACTTC. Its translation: CASSLATETFHEQYF.

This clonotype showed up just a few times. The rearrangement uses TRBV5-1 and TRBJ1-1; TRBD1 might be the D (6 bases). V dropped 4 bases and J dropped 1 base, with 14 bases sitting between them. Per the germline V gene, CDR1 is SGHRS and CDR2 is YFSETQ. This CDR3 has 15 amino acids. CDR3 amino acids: CASSLAGTRNTEAFF. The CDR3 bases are TGCGCCAGCAGCCTAGCCGGGACAAGGAACACTGAAGCTTTCTTT.

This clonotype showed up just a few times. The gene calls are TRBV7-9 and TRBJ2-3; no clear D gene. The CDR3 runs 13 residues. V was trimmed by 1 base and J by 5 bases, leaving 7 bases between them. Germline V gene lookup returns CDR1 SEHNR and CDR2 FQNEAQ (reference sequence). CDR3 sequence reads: CASSLVTGDTQYF. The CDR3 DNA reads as TGTGCCAGCAGCTTAGTGACTGGAGATACGCAGTATTTT.

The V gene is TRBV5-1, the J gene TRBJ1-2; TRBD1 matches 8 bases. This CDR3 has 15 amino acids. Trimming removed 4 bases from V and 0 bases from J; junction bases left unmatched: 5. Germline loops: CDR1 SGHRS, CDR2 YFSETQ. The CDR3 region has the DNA TGCGCCAGCAGCCTCTGGACAGGGCCTAACTATGGCTACACCTTC. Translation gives CASSLWTGPNYGYTF.

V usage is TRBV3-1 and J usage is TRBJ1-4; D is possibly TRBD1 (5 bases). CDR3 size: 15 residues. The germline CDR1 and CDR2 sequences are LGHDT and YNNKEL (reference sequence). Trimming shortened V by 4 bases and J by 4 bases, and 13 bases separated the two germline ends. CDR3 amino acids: CASSPPGRDNEKLFF. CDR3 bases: TGTGCCAGCAGCCCTCCCGGCAGGGATAATGAAAAACTGTTTTTT.

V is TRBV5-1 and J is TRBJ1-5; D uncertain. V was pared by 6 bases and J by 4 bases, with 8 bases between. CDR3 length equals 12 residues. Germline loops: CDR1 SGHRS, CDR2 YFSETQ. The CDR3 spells CASIRRNQPQHF. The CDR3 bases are TGCGCCAGCATTCGCAGGAATCAGCCCCAGCATTTT. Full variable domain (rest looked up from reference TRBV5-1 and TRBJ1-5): KAGVTQTPRYLIKTRGQQVTLSCSPISGHRSVSWYQQTPGQGLQFLFEYFSETQRNKGNFPGRFSGRQFSNSRSEMNVSTLELGDSALYLCASIRRNQPQHFGDGTRLSIL.

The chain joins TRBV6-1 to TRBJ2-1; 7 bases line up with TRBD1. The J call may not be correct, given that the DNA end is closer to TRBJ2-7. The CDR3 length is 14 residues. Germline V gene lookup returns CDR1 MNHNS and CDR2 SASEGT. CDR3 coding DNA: TGTGCCAGCAGTGAAGGACAGGGTAACTACGAGCAGTACTTC. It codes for CASSEGQGNYEQYF.

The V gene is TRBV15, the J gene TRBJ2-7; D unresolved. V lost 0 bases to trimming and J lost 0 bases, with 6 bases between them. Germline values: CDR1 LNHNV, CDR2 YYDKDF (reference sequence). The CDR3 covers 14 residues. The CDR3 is CATSRDWSSYEQYF. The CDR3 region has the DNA TGTGCCACCAGCAGAGATTGGTCCTCCTACGAGCAGTACTTC.

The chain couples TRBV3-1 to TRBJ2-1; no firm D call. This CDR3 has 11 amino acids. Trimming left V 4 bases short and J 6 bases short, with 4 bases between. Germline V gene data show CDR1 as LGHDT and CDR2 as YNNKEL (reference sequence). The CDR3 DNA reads TGTGCCAGCAGCCGATTCAATGAGCAGTTCTTC. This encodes CASSRFNEQFF.

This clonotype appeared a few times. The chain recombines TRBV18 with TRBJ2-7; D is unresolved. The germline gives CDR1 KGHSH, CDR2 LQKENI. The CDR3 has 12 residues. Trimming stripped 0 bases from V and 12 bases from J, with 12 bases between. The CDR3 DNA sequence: TGTGCCAGCTCACCACCCCTTGCAGAACCGTACTTC. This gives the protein CASSPPLAEPYF.

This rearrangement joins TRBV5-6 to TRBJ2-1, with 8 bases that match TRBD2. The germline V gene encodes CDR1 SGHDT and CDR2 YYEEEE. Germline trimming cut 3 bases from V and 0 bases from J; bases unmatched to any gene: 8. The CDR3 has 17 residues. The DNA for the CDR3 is TGTGCCAGCAGCTCTCGTAGCGGGGCGAGCTCCTACAATGAGCAGTTCTTC. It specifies CASSSRSGASSYNEQFF.

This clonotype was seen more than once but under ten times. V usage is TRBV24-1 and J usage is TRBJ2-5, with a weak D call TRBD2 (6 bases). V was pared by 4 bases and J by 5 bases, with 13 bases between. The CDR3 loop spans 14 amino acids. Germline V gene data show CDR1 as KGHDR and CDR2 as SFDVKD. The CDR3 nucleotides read TGTGCCACCAGTGACCCCAGGGAGGTGGAGACCCAGTACTTC. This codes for CATSDPREVETQYF.

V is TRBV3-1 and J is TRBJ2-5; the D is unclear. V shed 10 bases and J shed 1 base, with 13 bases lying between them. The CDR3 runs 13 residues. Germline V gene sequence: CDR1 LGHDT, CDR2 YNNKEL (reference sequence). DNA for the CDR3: TGTGCCACCTCCGGCCAGCTCCAAGAGACCCAGTACTTC. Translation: CATSGQLQETQYF.

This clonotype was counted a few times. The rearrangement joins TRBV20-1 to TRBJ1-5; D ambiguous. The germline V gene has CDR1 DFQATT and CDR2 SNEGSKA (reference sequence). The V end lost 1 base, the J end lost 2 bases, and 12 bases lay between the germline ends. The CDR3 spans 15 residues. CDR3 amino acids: CSARVAVPGNQPQHF. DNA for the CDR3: TGCAGTGCTAGAGTCGCGGTCCCGGGCAATCAGCCCCAGCATTTT.

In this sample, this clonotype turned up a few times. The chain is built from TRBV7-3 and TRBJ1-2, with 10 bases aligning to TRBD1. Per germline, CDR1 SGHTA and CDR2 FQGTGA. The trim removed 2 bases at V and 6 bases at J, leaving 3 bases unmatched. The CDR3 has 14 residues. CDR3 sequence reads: CASSLSDRGHGYTF. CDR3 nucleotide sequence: TGTGCCAGCAGCTTATCCGACAGGGGGCATGGCTACACCTTC.

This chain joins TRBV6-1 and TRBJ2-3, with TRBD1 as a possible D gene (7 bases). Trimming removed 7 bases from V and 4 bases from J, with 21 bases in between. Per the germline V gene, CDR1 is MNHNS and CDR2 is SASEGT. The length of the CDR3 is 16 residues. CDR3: CASNSGGGSGPDTQYF. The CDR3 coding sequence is TGTGCCAGCAACTCAGGGGGTGGTAGCGGCCCAGATACGCAGTATTTT.